One sample yielded the 23 T cell receptor beta chains listed below, sequenced in a study of Ad26.COV2.S vaccination and SARS-CoV-2 variants. Measured with immunoSEQ multiplex PCR; TCRdb has only the in-frame clones, and not every one. The sample yields 440,000 or so clones, less than 95% seen once. Documented treatment: roughly 19 received Ad26.COV2.S at low or high dose, single or two shots; several received placebo; per-sample allocation not given. Each sample was drawn 63 days after the first injection (of vaccine or placebo). Source: peripheral blood, taken in a trial of Ad26.COV2.S vaccine versus placebo. The origin of the receptors is a person between 18 and 65 years old who received the Ad26.COV2.S COVID-19 vaccine or a placebo.

V gene TRBV6-6 combines with J gene TRBJ1-3; 10 bases map to TRBD1. V was clipped by 2 bases and J by 4 bases; unmatched bases: 2. Germline CDR1 is MNHNY and CDR2 is SVGAGI (reference sequence). The CDR3 covers 15 residues. The CDR3 reads CASSYQGQGGNTIYF. As DNA, the CDR3 is TGTGCCAGCAGTTACCAGGGACAGGGGGGAAACACCATATATTTT.

The gene calls are TRBV27 and TRBJ1-1; D gene uncertain. The V gene's germline CDR1 is MNHEY and CDR2 SMNVEV (reference sequence). Trimming took 3 bases from V and 0 from J, leaving 5 bases between them. The CDR3 loop spans 13 amino acids. CDR3 sequence reads: CASSFTVNTEAFF. CDR3 nucleotide sequence: TGTGCCAGCAGTTTTACAGTGAACACTGAAGCTTTCTTT.

J is TRBJ2-3 and V is TRBV6-4; tentatively, D is TRBD1 (6 bases). The V end was cut by 6 bases, the J end by 5 bases, with 12 bases between. This CDR3 has 13 amino acids. Per germline, CDR1 MRHNA and CDR2 SNTAGT. CDR3 DNA: TGTGCCAGCAGCCCAGGGGAATTAGATACGCAGTATTTT. It is translated as CASSPGELDTQYF.

This chain connects TRBV6-4 to TRBJ2-5, with TRBD2 matching over 8 bases. The CDR3 contains 18 residues. CDR1 MRHNA and CDR2 SNTAGT come from the germline V gene. Trimming cost V 0 bases and J 2 bases; bases outside gene matches: 11. CDR3 protein: CASSDSMEDSGIQETQYF. The CDR3 DNA is TGTGCCAGCAGTGACTCGATGGAGGATAGCGGGATTCAAGAGACCCAGTACTTC.

This chain connects TRBV18 to TRBJ2-2, with 7 nucleotides matching TRBD2. CDR3 length equals 14 residues. CDR1 and CDR2 from the germline V gene are KGHSH and LQKENI. The J segment lost 6 bases and the V segment lost 1 base, leaving 2 bases of the junction unmatched. CDR3 region: CASSPRLASGELFF. Written as DNA, the CDR3 is TGTGCCAGCTCACCACGACTAGCTTCCGGGGAGCTGTTTTTT.

The chain has TRBV7-2 and TRBJ2-7; 11 bases fit TRBD2. Germline V gene sequence: CDR1 SGHTA, CDR2 FQGNSA. The ends lost 6 bases at V and 4 bases at J; junction bases unmatched: 5. The CDR3 spans 14 residues. As DNA, the CDR3 is TGTGCCAGCAGGGGGGGGACTAGCGGATACGAGCAGTACTTC. Residues: CASRGGTSGYEQYF.

This clone was recorded a few times. The V call is TRBV11-2, the J call TRBJ2-1; the D gene is possibly TRBD1 (6 bases). The germline CDR1 and CDR2 sequences are SGHAT and FQNNGV. The ends were cut back, 3 bases at V and 7 bases at J, with 19 bases in the middle. The CDR3 extends over 16 amino acids. The CDR3 loop reads CASSFRPTGQRNEQFF. The CDR3 region has the DNA TGTGCCAGCAGCTTTCGGCCGACGGGACAACGTAATGAGCAGTTCTTC.

The chain joins TRBV10-3 to TRBJ1-5, with 9 bases lining up with TRBD1. The CDR3 extends over 14 amino acids. V lost 8 bases and J lost 7; bases outside the gene matches: 9. Per the germline V gene, CDR1 is ENHRY and CDR2 is SYGVKD. CDR3 coding DNA: TGTGCCATCGGGACAGGGAGGGGAGGGCAGCCCCAGCATTTT. Amino acid sequence: CAIGTGRGGQPQHF.

This clone was recorded once. The chain is built from TRBV7-9 and TRBJ2-1, with 10 bases lining up with TRBD2. CDR3 length: 17 amino acids. Per germline, CDR1 SEHNR and CDR2 FQNEAQ (reference sequence). V lost 0 bases, J lost 5 bases, and 7 bases stayed unmatched. The CDR3 bases are TGTGCCAGCAGCTTAGCGGCAGCGGGAGGGCTTAACAATGAGCAGTTCTTC. Amino acid sequence: CASSLAAAGGLNNEQFF.

The chain uses TRBV27 and TRBJ1-2; 7 bases align to TRBD1. Germline lookup yields CDR1 MNHEY and CDR2 SMNVEV (reference sequence). The CDR3 runs to 14 residues. Germline trimming cut 2 bases from V and 14 bases from J; bases unmatched to any gene: 14. The chain's CDR3 is CASSLVGTDRPRTF. In DNA, the CDR3 is TGTGCCAGCAGTTTAGTTGGGACAGACAGGCCTAGGACCTTC.

There are a few counts of this clone. The chain links TRBV6-2 or TRBV6-3 to TRBJ2-3, with D possibly being TRBD1 or TRBD2 (6 bases each). V lost 0 bases and J 1 base, leaving 14 bases between the germline ends. The CDR3 has 17 residues. Germline V gives CDR1 MNHEY, CDR2 SVGEGT. CDR3 loop: CASSYSMWRGGTDTQYF. CDR3 in DNA: TGTGCCAGCAGTTACTCGATGTGGAGGGGGGGCACAGATACGCAGTATTTT.

V usage is TRBV6-5 and J usage is TRBJ2-7, with D possibly matching TRBD1 (6 bases). Germline lookup yields CDR1 MNHEY and CDR2 SVGAGI. V was cut by 1 base and J by 2 bases, with 9 bases left in between. The CDR3 contains 14 residues. The CDR3 region is CASSYFRDTYEQYF. The CDR3 DNA reads as TGTGCCAGCAGTTACTTCAGGGACACCTACGAGCAGTACTTC.

The chain uses TRBV10-3 and TRBJ2-3; TRBD2 matches 10 bases. The CDR3 has 12 residues. J lost 4 bases, V lost 10 bases, and 2 bases had no gene match. Germline lookup yields CDR1 ENHRY and CDR2 SYGVKD. The CDR3 region has the DNA TGTGCCACAGCGGGAGGGGCAGATACGCAGTATTTT. Its protein product is CATAGGADTQYF.

J is TRBJ2-3 and V is TRBV28; weak D call: TRBD2 (5 bases). Germline loops: CDR1 MDHEN, CDR2 SYDVKM. V was clipped by 5 bases and J by 6 bases, with 18 bases between them. The CDR3 contains 15 residues. The CDR3 sequence is CASSPKTFSSDTQYF. For the CDR3, the DNA is TGTGCCAGCAGTCCAAAAACATTCTCTAGCGATACGCAGTATTTT.

The rearrangement uses TRBV27 and TRBJ2-5, with 7 nucleotides matching TRBD2. Looked up from germline, CDR1 is MNHEY and CDR2 is SMNVEV (reference sequence). The CDR3 covers 17 residues. Germline trimming cut 5 bases from V and 5 bases from J; bases unmatched to any gene: 17. In DNA form, the CDR3 reads TGTGCCAGCAGTCCTGGACTAGTTTGGTCGACTCGCGAGACCCAGTACTTC. Its protein is CASSPGLVWSTRETQYF.

This chain connects TRBV19 to TRBJ2-5, with TRBD2 identical over 11 bases. V lost 3 bases, J lost 7 bases, and 10 bases stayed unmatched. The CDR3 runs to 16 residues. Germline-derived CDR1 and CDR2 are LNHDA and SQIVND (reference sequence). CDR3 coding DNA: TGTGCCAGTAGTATGAGGACTAGCGGGCCAAGTAGGACCCAGTACTTC. Translated, it gives CASSMRTSGPSRTQYF. Using reference TRBV19 and TRBJ2-5 for the parts outside the CDR3, the full variable domain is DGGITQSPKYLFRKEGQNVTLSCEQNLNHDAMYWYRQDPGQGLRLIYYSQIVNDFQKGDIAEGYSVSREKKESFPLTVTSAQKNPTAFYLCASSMRTSGPSRTQYFGPGTRLLVL.

The J gene is TRBJ2-1, the V gene TRBV11-2; 9 bases align to TRBD1. Trimming cost V 0 bases and J 10 bases; bases outside gene matches: 13. This CDR3 is 17 amino acids long. The germline CDR1 and CDR2 sequences are SGHAT and FQNNGV. For the CDR3, the DNA is TGTGCCAGCAGCTTAGATCGGGGGACAGGGACGGCGAGGGAGCAGTTCTTC. It is translated as CASSLDRGTGTAREQFF. Combining the CDR3 with reference TRBV11-2 and TRBJ2-1 gives the whole variable domain EAGVAQSPRYKIIEKRQSVAFWCNPISGHATLYWYQQILGQGPKLLIQFQNNGVVDDSQLPKDRFSAERLKGVDSTLKIQPAKLEDSAVYLCASSLDRGTGTAREQFFGPGTRLTVL.

This sequence joins TRBV5-1 and TRBJ2-7; 9 bases are a match to TRBD1. V dropped 0 bases and J dropped 6; count of bases not matched to a gene: 10. The CDR3 covers 16 residues. Germline V gives CDR1 SGHRS, CDR2 YFSETQ. CDR3 protein: CASSLAPGDRVFEQYF. The CDR3 DNA follows: TGCGCCAGCAGCTTGGCCCCCGGGGACAGGGTTTTCGAGCAGTACTTC.

The rearrangement uses TRBV27 and TRBJ2-2; the match to TRBD1 covers 10 bases. This CDR3 is built from 17 residues. Germline V gene data show CDR1 as MNHEY and CDR2 as SMNVEV (reference sequence). With 6 bases clipped from V and 7 bases from J, the junction kept 14 bases outside the gene matches. CDR3 in DNA: TGTGCCAGCAGCACCTTCACCGGGACAGGGGTGGTCGGGGAGCTGTTTTTT. Amino acids: CASSTFTGTGVVGELFF.

The V gene is TRBV5-4, the J gene TRBJ1-3, with 9 bases that match TRBD1. Per germline, CDR1 SGHNT and CDR2 YYREEE (reference sequence). Losses at the gene ends were 4 bases for V and 2 bases for J; bases not matched to a gene: 4. This CDR3 comprises 15 residues. The CDR3: CASSTYRGPGNTIYF. For the CDR3, the DNA is TGTGCCAGCAGCACGTACAGGGGGCCTGGAAACACCATATATTTT. The entire variable domain, with the rest obtained from reference TRBV5-4 and TRBJ1-3, is as follows: ETGVTQSPTHLIKTRGQQVTLRCSSQSGHNTVSWYQQALGQGPQFIFQYYREEENGRGNFPPRFSGLQFPNYSSELNVNALELDDSALYLCASSTYRGPGNTIYFGEGSWLTVV.

Note on this clone: Other DNA sequences in the same sample also yield this CDR3. This chain links TRBV20-1 with TRBJ1-3; D remains unclear. The V end was cut by 3 bases, the J end by 4 bases, with 4 bases between. This CDR3 spans 11 amino acids. Germline V gene lookup returns CDR1 DFQATT and CDR2 SNEGSKA (reference sequence). The CDR3 loop is CSARGGNTIYF. CDR3 DNA sequence: TGCAGTGCTAGGGGGGGAAACACCATATATTTT.

This rearrangement joins TRBV28 to TRBJ2-7; D assignment may be TRBD1 or TRBD2 (5 bases each). The CDR3 runs to 12 residues. V lost 7 bases to trimming and J lost 2 bases, with 9 bases between them. CDR1 is MDHEN and CDR2 is SYDVKM in the germline V gene. The CDR3 DNA reads as TGTGCCAGCACAGGGACCCCCTACGAGCAGTACTTC. Translated, it gives CASTGTPYEQYF.

V gene TRBV29-1 combines with J gene TRBJ2-5; 10 nucleotides agree with TRBD1. Germline V gene sequence: CDR1 SQVTM, CDR2 ANQGSEA. J gave up 5 bases and V 5 bases, and 2 bases lay outside the gene matches. This CDR3 spans 12 amino acids. CDR3 bases: TGCAGCGTTACGGGACAGGGGGAGACCCAGTACTTC. It encodes CSVTGQGETQYF.